These 9 T cell receptor beta chains originate from one sample sequenced in a study of shared clonotypes between healthy human individuals. Only in-frame clones appear in the TCRdb table, and some are missing; sequencing was by immunoSEQ multiplex PCR. Among 2.3 million or so clones, 80% to 95% were seen once, and the ten largest hold roughly 0.36%. The material sequenced was naive CD4+ T cells from PBMCs. Subset here: CD45RA+ positively selected. These receptors all stem from a man between 18 and 29 years old in good health. Some clones in this sample may be carry-over from other donors' samples.

The chain combines TRBV28 with TRBJ1-5; D uncertain. The CDR3 has 14 residues. Germline CDR1 is MDHEN and CDR2 is SYDVKM. Deletions cut 1 base from V and 15 bases from J, with 19 bases between. The CDR3 DNA is TGTGCCAGCAGTTTATTGGGCCGTGATAGAACCCCGCATTTT. This codes for CASSLLGRDRTPHF.

The chain employs TRBV6-6 and TRBJ1-1; D is unresolved. The CDR3 extends over 14 amino acids. Germline values: CDR1 MNHNY, CDR2 SVGAGI (reference sequence). V lost 0 bases and J lost 5, with 10 bases in between. CDR3 DNA sequence: TGTGCCAGCAGTTACTCGGGCCGAGAGACTGAAGCTTTCTTT. Its translation: CASSYSGRETEAFF.

This chain links TRBV5-1 with TRBJ2-1, with 7 nucleotides matching TRBD1. CDR1 and CDR2 (germline): SGHRS, YFSETQ. The CDR3 has 16 amino acids. The trim removed 1 base at V and 0 bases at J, leaving 4 bases unmatched. The CDR3: CASSLRGQSSYNEQFF. DNA of the CDR3: TGCGCCAGCAGCTTGAGGGGACAGAGCTCCTACAATGAGCAGTTCTTC.

The V gene is TRBV9, the J gene TRBJ2-3, with 8 bases fitting TRBD2. Germline CDR1 reads SGDLS; CDR2 reads YYNGEE. The CDR3 extends over 15 amino acids. V dropped 3 bases and J dropped 5; count of bases not matched to a gene: 8. CDR3 sequence reads: CASSGGLAFRDTQYF. The DNA of the CDR3 is TGTGCCAGCAGCGGAGGACTAGCATTCCGAGATACGCAGTATTTT. The full variable domain, completed using reference TRBV9 and TRBJ2-3, is DSGVTQTPKHLITATGQRVTLRCSPRSGDLSVYWYQQSLDQGLQFLIQYYNGEERAKGNILERFSAQQFPDLHSELNLSSLELGDSALYFCASSGGLAFRDTQYFGPGTRLTVL.

The chain has TRBV7-8 and TRBJ1-5; D is undetermined. Trimming shortened V by 10 bases and J by 3 bases, and 16 bases separated the two germline ends. The CDR3 spans 14 residues. CDR1 and CDR2 from the germline V gene are SGHVS and FQNEAQ. This CDR3 reads CATHPRRDNQPQHF. DNA for the CDR3: TGTGCCACTCACCCGCGTAGGGACAATCAGCCCCAGCATTTT. The full variable domain, in which reference TRBV7-8 and TRBJ1-5 provide the parts outside the CDR3, is GAGVSQSPRYKVAKRGQDVALRCDPISGHVSLFWYQQALGQGPEFLTYFQNEAQLDKSGLPSDRFFAERPEGSVSTLKIQRTQQEDSAVYLCATHPRRDNQPQHFGDGTRLSIL.

V gene TRBV10-3 combines with J gene TRBJ2-1, with 8 bases that match TRBD1. CDR1 and CDR2 (germline): ENHRY, SYGVKD. J gave up 7 bases and V 2 bases, and 10 bases lay outside the gene matches. The CDR3 covers 16 residues. DNA for the CDR3: TGTGCCATCAGTGAGACCCGACAGGGGCGGACAAATGAGCAGTTCTTC. This sequence encodes CAISETRQGRTNEQFF.

CDR3 region: CASSQVKGGGPNEQFF. CDR3 bases: TGTGCCAGCAGCCAAGTCAAGGGGGGGGGCCCCAATGAGCAGTTCTTC. V usage is TRBV14 and J usage is TRBJ2-1, with a tentative D call TRBD2 (7 bases). The CDR3 is 16 residues long. Germline V CDR1 and CDR2: SGHDN, FVKESK. Trimming pared 1 base from V and 6 bases from J, leaving 16 bases between.

The chain recombines TRBV27 with TRBJ1-3; no definite D call. Germline-derived CDR1 and CDR2 are MNHEY and SMNVEV (reference sequence). This CDR3 region has 14 residues. V was trimmed by 5 bases and J by 4 bases, leaving 12 bases between them. CDR3 nucleotide sequence: TGTGCCAGCAGTCCGGGCATGTACGGAAACACCATATATTTT. Protein: CASSPGMYGNTIYF.

The gene calls are TRBV11-1 and TRBJ2-1; 9 nucleotides agree with TRBD1. Germline V gene lookup returns CDR1 SGHAT and CDR2 FQDESV (reference sequence). There are 19 residues in the CDR3. Unmatched junction bases numbered 16, after V lost 5 bases and J lost 2 bases. The CDR3 here is CASSLEGTGSLWPYNEQFF. As DNA, the CDR3 is TGTGCCAGCAGCCTCGAGGGGACAGGGTCATTATGGCCCTACAATGAGCAGTTCTTC.